These 8 T cell receptor beta chains came from one sample sequenced in a study of regulatory T cells in long-lasting Graves disease. CDR3-region Arm-PCR and iRepertoire HTBI primers produced the TCR beta libraries. Using its own MiXCR run on the multiplex PCR reads, TCRdb lists one record per CDR3 protein. Among approximately 400,000 distinct CDR3 sequences listed, roughly 23% were seen once. As to time point: persistent/refractory GD, antithyroid drugs over 5 years with positive TRAb. RNA extracted from PBMCs served as the sequencing template. The sequencing here drew on peripheral blood mononuclear cells (PBMCs), taken when the disease was refractory, from a patient treated with antithyroid drugs. Receptors were obtained from a woman aged 40 to 50 with Graves disease.

This clonotype has at least ten counts. The chain joins TRBV28 to TRBJ1-3, with D uncertain. CDR1 and CDR2 from the germline V gene are MDHEN and SYDVKM. The CDR3 totals 16 residues. The V end was cut by 4 bases, the J end by 0 bases, with 13 bases between. DNA for the CDR3: TGTGCCAGCAGTTCCCCAGTTGTAGGCTCTGGAAACACCATATATTTT. This translates into CASSSPVVGSGNTIYF.

Points on this clonotype: A much bigger clone sits one base away, suggesting this may be a read error. The chain carries TRBV12-3 or TRBV12-4 and TRBJ2-7, with no clear D. The CDR3 runs 14 residues. For the CDR3, the DNA is TGTGCCAGCAGTTTCGCCGGATTAATCTACGAGCGGTACTTC. It encodes CASSFAGLIYERYF.

A few counts support this clonotype. The chain links TRBV15 to TRBJ1-3; weak D call: TRBD1 (6 bases). Germline-derived CDR1 and CDR2 are LNHNV and YYDKDF (reference sequence). The CDR3 is made up of 12 amino acids. V shed 4 bases and J shed 7 bases, with 8 bases lying between them. The CDR3 nucleotides are TGTGCCACCAGCAAAACAGGGAACACCATATATTTT. Translating it yields CATSKTGNTIYF.

This clonotype was seen ten or more times. The chain joins TRBV28 to TRBJ2-7; D call uncertain. Trimming removed 3 bases at V and 3 bases at J, with 3 bases between. CDR1 and CDR2 from the germline V gene are MDHEN and SYDVKM. The length of the CDR3 is 11 residues. The CDR3 here is CASSFHYEQYF. CDR3 DNA sequence: TGTGCCAGCAGTTTTCACTACGAGCAGTACTTC.

This clonotype was found a few times. This chain connects TRBV6-1 to TRBJ2-5, with 11 bases fitting TRBD2. Trimming took 2 bases from V and 5 from J; bases not matched to a gene: 4. The CDR3 runs to 15 residues. Per germline, CDR1 MNHNS and CDR2 SASEGT. DNA for the CDR3: TGTGCCAGCAGTGAACGATCTAGCGGGAGGGAGACCCAGTACTTC. Amino acid sequence: CASSERSSGRETQYF.

Remarks on this clonotype: The junction differs from germline at one of its ends, possibly a read error. The rearrangement links TRBV20-1 to TRBJ2-2; 10 bases map to TRBD1. The CDR3 loop spans 14 amino acids. Germline V gene sequence: CDR1 DFQATT, CDR2 SNEGSKA (reference sequence). The CDR3: CSAGDRGPTGELFF. The CDR3 DNA is TGCAGTGCTGGAGACAGGGGGCCCACCGGGGAGCTGTTTTTT.

This clonotype was observed at least ten times. This sequence joins TRBV7-8 and TRBJ2-7; possible D gene TRBD1, 5 bases. The CDR3 sequence is 16 residues long. Trimming removed 1 base from V and 6 bases from J, with 19 bases in between. Germline V CDR1 and CDR2: SGHVS, FQNEAQ. CDR3 loop: CASSLVSNVRVPEQYF. CDR3 in DNA: TGTGCCAGCAGCTTAGTATCTAATGTCAGGGTTCCCGAGCAGTACTTC.

On this clonotype: Because it lacks the conserved phenylalanine or tryptophan at the end, this CDR3 is likely a read error. The chain is built from TRBV20-1 and TRBJ2-7; 8 bases are shared with TRBD2. The germline gives CDR1 DFQATT, CDR2 SNEGSKA (reference sequence). CDR3 length: 17 residues. V was pared by 4 bases and J by 3 bases, with 17 bases of the junction left unmatched. The CDR3 nucleotides are TGCAGTGCTACCCTGGGGGGCCTAGCGGGTACAAACTACGAGCAGTACTCC. As protein: CSATLGGLAGTNYEQYS.